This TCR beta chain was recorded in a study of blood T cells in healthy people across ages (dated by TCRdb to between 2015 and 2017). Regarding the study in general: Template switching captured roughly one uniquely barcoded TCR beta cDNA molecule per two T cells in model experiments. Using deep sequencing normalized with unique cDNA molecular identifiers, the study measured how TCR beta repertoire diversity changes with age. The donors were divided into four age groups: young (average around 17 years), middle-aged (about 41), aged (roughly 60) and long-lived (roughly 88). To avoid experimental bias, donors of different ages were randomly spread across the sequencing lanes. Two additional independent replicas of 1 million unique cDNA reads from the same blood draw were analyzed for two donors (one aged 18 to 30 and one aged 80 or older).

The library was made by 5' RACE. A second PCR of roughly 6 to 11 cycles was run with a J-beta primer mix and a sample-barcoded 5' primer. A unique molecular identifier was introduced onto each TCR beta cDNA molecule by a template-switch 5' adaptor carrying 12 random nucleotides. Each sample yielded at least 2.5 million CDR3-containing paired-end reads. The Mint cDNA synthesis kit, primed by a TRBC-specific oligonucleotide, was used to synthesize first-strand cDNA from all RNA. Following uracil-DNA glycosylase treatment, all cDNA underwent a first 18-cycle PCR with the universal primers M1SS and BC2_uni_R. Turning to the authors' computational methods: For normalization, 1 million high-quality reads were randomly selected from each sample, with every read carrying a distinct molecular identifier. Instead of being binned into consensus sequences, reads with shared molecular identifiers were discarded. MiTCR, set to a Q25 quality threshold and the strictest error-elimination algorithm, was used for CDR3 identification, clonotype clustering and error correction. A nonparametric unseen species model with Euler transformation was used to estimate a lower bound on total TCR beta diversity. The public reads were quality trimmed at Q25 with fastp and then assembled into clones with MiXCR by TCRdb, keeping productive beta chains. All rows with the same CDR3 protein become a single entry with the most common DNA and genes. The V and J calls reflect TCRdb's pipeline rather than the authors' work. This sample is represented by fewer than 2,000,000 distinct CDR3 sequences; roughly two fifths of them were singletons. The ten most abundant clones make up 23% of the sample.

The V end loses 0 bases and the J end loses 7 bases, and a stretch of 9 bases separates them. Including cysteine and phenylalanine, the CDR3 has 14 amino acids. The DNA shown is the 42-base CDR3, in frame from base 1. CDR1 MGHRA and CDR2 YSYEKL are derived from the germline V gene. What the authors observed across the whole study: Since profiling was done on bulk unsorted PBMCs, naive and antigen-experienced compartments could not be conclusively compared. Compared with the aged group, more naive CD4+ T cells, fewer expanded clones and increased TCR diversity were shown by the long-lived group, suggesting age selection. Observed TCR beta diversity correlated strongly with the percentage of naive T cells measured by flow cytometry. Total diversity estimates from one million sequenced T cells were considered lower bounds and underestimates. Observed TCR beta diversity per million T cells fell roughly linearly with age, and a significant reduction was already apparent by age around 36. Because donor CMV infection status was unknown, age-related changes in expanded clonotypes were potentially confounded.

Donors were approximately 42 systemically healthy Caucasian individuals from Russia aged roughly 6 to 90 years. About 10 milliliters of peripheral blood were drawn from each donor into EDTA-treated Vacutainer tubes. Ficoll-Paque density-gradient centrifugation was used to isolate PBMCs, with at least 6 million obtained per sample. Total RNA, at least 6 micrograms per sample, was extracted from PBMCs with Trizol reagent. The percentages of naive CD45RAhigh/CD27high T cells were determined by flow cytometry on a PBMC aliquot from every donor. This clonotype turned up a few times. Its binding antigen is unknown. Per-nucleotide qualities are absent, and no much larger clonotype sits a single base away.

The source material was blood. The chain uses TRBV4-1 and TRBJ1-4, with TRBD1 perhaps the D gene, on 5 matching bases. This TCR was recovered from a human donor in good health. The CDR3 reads CASSQDWGFEKLFF. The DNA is TGCGCCAGCAGCCAAGATTGGGGGTTTGAAAAACTGTTTTTT.